One TCR beta chain is described in this entry. No antigen is known for it. Trimming shortened V by 4 bases and J by 2 bases, and 12 bases separated the two germline ends. The length of the CDR3 is 14 residues. From germline, CDR1 is MNHNY and CDR2 SVGAGI (reference sequence). PCR was performed a second time for about 6 to 11 cycles using a sample-barcoded 5' primer and a J-beta primer mix. TCRdb re-called the 5' RACE reads with MiXCR, one entry per CDR3 protein. The sample holds 380,000 or so distinct CDR3 sequences, roughly half seen once. The source of the sample is a study of blood T cells in healthy people across ages. Study outcomes and limitations: The study regarded diversity estimates from one million T cells as underestimates. The long-lived group displayed more naive CD4+ cells, plus higher diversity, than the aged donors did.

Sequenced sample: blood. The rearrangement uses TRBV6-6 and TRBJ2-7, with a weak D call TRBD1 (6 bases). This sequence was found in a man between 60 and 75 years old in good health. Written as DNA, the CDR3 is TGTGCCAGCAGTTCCCCGACAGGAACCTACGAGCAGTACTTC. The encoded protein is CASSSPTGTYEQYF.